Reported below is one TCR beta chain. This entry comes from a study of T-cell reconstitution after alpha-beta-depleted transplantation in children. Using unique molecular identifiers, the investigators prepared the TCRbeta library. TCRdb reprocessed the PCR reads via MiXCR and lists one record per CDR3 protein. The sample carries some 500,000 distinct CDR3 sequences, about 17% recorded once. This material consisted of PBMCs from the stem cell graft donor, taken from the stem cell graft. The source is a human donor who donated a stem cell graft to a child with acute lymphoblastic leukemia.

The DNA for the CDR3 is TGCAGCGCCGTATTACAGGGGGCCCTTGATACCTACGAGCAGTACTTC. It encodes CSAVLQGALDTYEQYF. The rearrangement joins TRBV29-1 to TRBJ2-7, with 9 nucleotides matching TRBD1. Germline-derived CDR1 and CDR2 are SQVTM and ANQGSEA. The V segment lost 7 bases and the J segment 2 bases; nucleotides outside the gene matches: 15. The CDR3 is made up of 16 amino acids.